This passage covers 11 T cell receptor beta chains from one sample sequenced in a study of T cells in narcolepsy. TCRdb's copy holds only in-frame clones and misses some; the assay was immunoSEQ multiplex PCR. The sample records fewer than 30,000 clones, 86% being singletons. The sequenced material came from CD45RA- memory CD4+ T cells from PBMCs. All receptors come from a human donor with narcolepsy.

This chain links TRBV10-3 with TRBJ1-2; 9 bases fit TRBD1. The CDR3 covers 14 residues. V dropped 11 bases and J dropped 8; count of bases not matched to a gene: 15. From germline, CDR1 is ENHRY and CDR2 SYGVKD. CDR3: CAVHPGQGSRGYTF. The CDR3 DNA follows: TGTGCCGTCCATCCGGGACAGGGTAGTCGGGGCTACACCTTC.

V is TRBV7-6 and J is TRBJ2-1; D is perhaps TRBD2 (6 bases). Trimming took off 1 base at V and 0 bases at J, with 13 bases between the two ends. The germline V gene encodes CDR1 SGHVS and CDR2 FNYEAQ. The CDR3 totals 17 residues. The CDR3 reads CASSLGPGGSSYNEQFF. In nucleotides, the CDR3 is TGTGCCAGCAGCTTAGGCCCTGGGGGGAGCTCCTACAATGAGCAGTTCTTC.

The rearrangement links TRBV11-2 to TRBJ1-1; weak D call: TRBD1 (5 bases). Germline V gene data show CDR1 as SGHAT and CDR2 as FQNNGV. V lost 5 bases, J lost 0 bases, and 16 bases lay in between. This CDR3 contains 16 residues. CDR3 loop: CASSRSSGRVNTEAFF. The DNA for the CDR3 is TGTGCCAGCAGCCGGAGTTCAGGGAGGGTGAACACTGAAGCTTTCTTT.

This clone was picked up a small number of times. This rearrangement joins TRBV5-8 to TRBJ1-4; a weak D match, TRBD1 (6 bases). The CDR3 totals 17 residues. Germline V gene data show CDR1 as SGHTS and CDR2 as YDEGEE. Trimming cost V 7 bases and J 2 bases, with 21 bases left between them. In DNA, the CDR3 is TGTGCCAGCGGTCAGGGGAATCCCATGGCGACTAATGAAAAACTGTTTTTT. Protein: CASGQGNPMATNEKLFF.

The chain uses TRBV7-9 and TRBJ2-1, with D possibly matching TRBD2 (6 bases). The CDR3 contains 14 residues. Germline V gives CDR1 SEHNR, CDR2 FQNEAQ (reference sequence). Trimming removed 5 bases at V and 4 bases at J, with 12 bases between. The CDR3 protein is CASSPGLLYNEQFF. CDR3 DNA sequence: TGTGCCAGCAGCCCGGGACTGCTATACAATGAGCAGTTCTTC.

The gene calls are TRBV29-1 and TRBJ1-1, with 7 bases that match TRBD1. The CDR3 runs to 14 residues. The V gene's germline CDR1 is SQVTM and CDR2 ANQGSEA. Trimming cost V 6 bases and J 0 bases; bases outside gene matches: 7. In DNA form, the CDR3 reads TGCAGCGTGGGGACAGTCATCATGAACACTGAAGCTTTCTTT. Encoded protein: CSVGTVIMNTEAFF.

The rearrangement joins TRBV29-1 to TRBJ2-3, with D perhaps given as TRBD1 or TRBD2 (5 bases each). The germline CDR1 and CDR2 sequences are SQVTM and ANQGSEA. Trimming pared 7 bases from V and 6 bases from J, leaving 17 bases between. The CDR3 is 13 amino acids. The CDR3 spells CSAAVGPYDTQYF. The CDR3 DNA follows: TGCAGCGCCGCTGTGGGACCGTATGATACGCAGTATTTT.

This chain links TRBV5-1 with TRBJ1-2, with a possible D match to TRBD1 (5 bases). The length of the CDR3 is 15 residues. Germline lookup yields CDR1 SGHRS and CDR2 YFSETQ. Trimming removed 4 bases from V and 4 bases from J, with 17 bases in between. DNA for the CDR3: TGCGCCAGCAGCGCGGGCGCAGGGTACGGCTATGGCTACACCTTC. This codes for CASSAGAGYGYGYTF.

This chain joins TRBV10-3 and TRBJ2-2, with TRBD2 identical over 9 bases. This CDR3 comprises 15 residues. Germline values: CDR1 ENHRY, CDR2 SYGVKD. V shed 6 bases, J shed 5 bases, and the junction held 7 bases outside the gene matches. Here the CDR3 reads CAIRGGGAKTGELFF. The CDR3 coding sequence is TGTGCCATCAGAGGCGGGGGGGCCAAAACCGGGGAGCTGTTTTTT.

V usage is TRBV21-1 and J usage is TRBJ2-7. TRBV21-1 is assigned pseudogene status. The CDR3 covers 13 residues. This CDR3 is CARRGRSSYEQYF. In DNA form, the CDR3 reads TGTGCCAGAAGGGGACGGTCCTCCTACGAGCAGTACTTC.

The chain couples TRBV6-5 to TRBJ1-6; D remains unclear. Germline V CDR1 and CDR2: MNHEY, SVGAGI. There are 14 residues in the CDR3. Trimming stripped 5 bases from V and 9 bases from J, with 14 bases between. This chain's CDR3 is CASSPVSMGSPLHF. Written as DNA, the CDR3 is TGTGCCAGCAGTCCCGTCTCAATGGGTTCACCCCTCCACTTT.